This T cell receptor (beta chain) was observed in a study of Ad26.COV2.S vaccination and SARS-CoV-2 variants. The length of the CDR3 is 14 residues. Trimming took 0 bases from V and 11 from J, leaving 14 bases between them. Per germline, CDR1 SGHRS and CDR2 YFSETQ. Only in-frame clones appear in the TCRdb table, and some are missing; sequencing was by immunoSEQ multiplex PCR. The table has hundreds of thousands of clones, 87% seen once. Treatment here: 19 received Ad26.COV2.S at low or high dose, single or two shots; about 5 received placebo; per-sample allocation not given. Sampling took place 63 days after the first vaccine or placebo injection.

This specimen was peripheral blood, taken in a trial of Ad26.COV2.S vaccine versus placebo. The TCR was taken from a person between 18 and 65 years old who received the Ad26.COV2.S COVID-19 vaccine or a placebo. The V gene is TRBV5-1, the J gene TRBJ1-4; TRBD1 might be the D (5 bases). CDR3 sequence reads: CASSLEGAADKLFF. In DNA form, the CDR3 reads TGCGCCAGCAGCTTGGAAGGGGCGGCGGATAAACTGTTTTTT.